This TCR beta chain was observed in a study of vaccination and CD4 T cells after COVID-19. Study context: Convalescent donors were composed of six males and four females, of whom two were Hispanic. Ranging from 14 to 241, the interval between dose two and post-vaccine sampling had a median of roughly 73 days. Overlapping spike peptides of SARS-CoV-2, HCoV-NL63, HCoV-OC43 and HCoV-229E were used, and cells were stimulated with them.

Note on this clonotype: The antigen remains undetermined.

V lost 3 bases to trimming and J lost 8 bases; unmatched junction nucleotides: 10. This CDR3 is built from 16 residues. CDR1 SNHLY and CDR2 FYNNEI come from the germline V gene. The assay that was used to sequence DNA from cultured CD4+ T cells was the Oncomine TCR Beta short-read assay. TCRdb re-derived calls from the PCR reads in MiXCR, one entry per CDR3 protein. In the table there are some 18,000 distinct CDR3 sequences, 43% of which are singletons. Treatment reported: roughly ten-day PBMC culture with coronavirus spike peptide pools or control peptides (ViraFEST assay). This clonotype was sampled from a human donor who had recovered from COVID-19. Sequencing used CD4+ T cells from blood, cultured in vitro, obtained after SARS-CoV-2 vaccination. The J gene is TRBJ2-1, the V gene TRBV2, with 10 positions matching TRBD1. In DNA, the CDR3 is TGTGCCAGCAGTGAGGAGGGACAGGGGTGGTATCATGAGCAGTTCTTC. Its protein is CASSEEGQGWYHEQFF.